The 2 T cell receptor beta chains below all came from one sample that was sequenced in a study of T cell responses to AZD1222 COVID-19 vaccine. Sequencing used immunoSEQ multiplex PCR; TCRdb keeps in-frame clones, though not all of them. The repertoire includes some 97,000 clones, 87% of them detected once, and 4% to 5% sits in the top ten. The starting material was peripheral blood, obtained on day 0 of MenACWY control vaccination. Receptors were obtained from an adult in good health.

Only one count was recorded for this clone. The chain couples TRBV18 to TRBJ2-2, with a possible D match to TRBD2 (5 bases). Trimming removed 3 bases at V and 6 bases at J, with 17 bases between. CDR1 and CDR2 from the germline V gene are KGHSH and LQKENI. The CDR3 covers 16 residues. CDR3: CASSPHSPREPGELFF. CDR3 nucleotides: TGTGCCAGCTCACCTCATTCCCCACGGGAACCCGGGGAGCTGTTTTTT.

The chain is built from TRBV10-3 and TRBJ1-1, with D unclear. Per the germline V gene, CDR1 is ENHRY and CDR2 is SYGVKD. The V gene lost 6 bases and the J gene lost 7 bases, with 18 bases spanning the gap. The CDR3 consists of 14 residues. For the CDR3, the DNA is TGTGCCATCAGCGCGACGGGTCCGGAGGATGAAGCTTTCTTT. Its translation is CAISATGPEDEAFF.